Given below is one TCR beta chain in context. Germline V lookup: CDR1 ENHRY, CDR2 SYGVKD. Between the trimmed V and J ends, which lost 4 bases and 2 bases, there was a span of 12 bases. The CDR3 runs to 14 residues. This record belongs to a study of cytomegalovirus exposure and HLA in healthy donors. PCR amplification relied on 60 Vbeta primers (plus 13 Jbeta primers). Libraries were prepared by immunoSEQ multiplex PCR; TCRdb keeps only in-frame clonotypes and omits some of them. The sample holds about 190,000 clones, around 86% seen once. Material: PBMCs. This sequence joins TRBV10-3 and TRBJ2-7, with D maybe TRBD1 (5 bases). The TCR sequence derives from a man between 35 and 55 years old in good health and CMV-seropositive. The CDR3: CAISVPRVPYEQYF. The CDR3 DNA reads TGTGCCATCAGTGTCCCCAGGGTCCCCTACGAGCAGTACTTC.